The text below deals with one TCR beta chain. This sample is part of a study of T cell changes during pregnancy in multiple sclerosis. Using immunoSEQ multiplex PCR, the repertoire was profiled, and TCRdb retains in-frame clones only, with some absent. The profile shows 99,000 or so clones, under 95% of them singletons. The CDR3 totals 14 residues. V gave up 9 bases and J gave up 2 bases; unmatched junction bases: 8. The V gene's germline CDR1 is WSHSY and CDR2 SAAADI. The V call is TRBV10-2, the J call TRBJ1-2, with 8 bases aligning to TRBD1. The material was peripheral blood, obtained after pregnancy. The receptor was isolated from a female donor with multiple sclerosis, enrolled in a pregnancy study. The CDR3 DNA follows: TGCGCCAGGTCCCCGCGACAGGGGAACTATGGCTACACCTTC. Its translation is CARSPRQGNYGYTF.